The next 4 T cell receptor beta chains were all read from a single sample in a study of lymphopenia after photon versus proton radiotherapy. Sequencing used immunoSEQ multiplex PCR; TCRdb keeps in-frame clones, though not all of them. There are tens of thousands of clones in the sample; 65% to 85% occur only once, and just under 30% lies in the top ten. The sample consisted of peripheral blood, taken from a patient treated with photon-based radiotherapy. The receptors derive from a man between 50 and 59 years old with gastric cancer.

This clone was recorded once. Here the CDR3 DNA reads TGTGCCAGCAGCTCGGGACTAGCGGGAGCCGGGGAGCTGTTTTTT. Protein: CASSSGLAGAGELFF. The chain is built from TRBV13 and TRBJ2-2; 14 nucleotides match TRBD2. The CDR3 runs to 15 residues. Germline trimming cut 4 bases from V and 6 bases from J; bases unmatched to any gene: 1. Germline assignment: CDR1 PRHDT and CDR2 FYEKMQ (reference sequence).

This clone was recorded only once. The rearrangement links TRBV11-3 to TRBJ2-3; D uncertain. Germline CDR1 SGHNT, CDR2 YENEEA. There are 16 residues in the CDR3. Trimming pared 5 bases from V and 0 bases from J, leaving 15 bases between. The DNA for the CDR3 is TGTGCCAGCAGCACCCACCATGACGCTAGCACAGATACGCAGTATTTT. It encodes CASSTHHDASTDTQYF.

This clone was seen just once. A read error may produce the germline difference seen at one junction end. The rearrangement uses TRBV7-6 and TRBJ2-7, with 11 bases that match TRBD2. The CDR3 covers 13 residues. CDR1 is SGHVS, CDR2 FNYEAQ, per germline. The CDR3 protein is CASSLAGGYEQYF. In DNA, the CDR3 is TGTGCCAGCAGCCTAGCGGGGGGCTACGAGCAGTACTTC.

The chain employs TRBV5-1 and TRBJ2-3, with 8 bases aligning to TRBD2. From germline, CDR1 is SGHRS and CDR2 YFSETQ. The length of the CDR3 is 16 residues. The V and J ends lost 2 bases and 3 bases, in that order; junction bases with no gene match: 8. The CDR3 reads CASSFLPSGSTDTQYF. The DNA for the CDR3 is TGCGCCAGCAGCTTTTTGCCCAGCGGGAGTACAGATACGCAGTATTTT.